This T cell receptor beta chain stems from a study of blood T cell repertoires in COVID-19. Study details: Material from acute and convalescent COVID-19 was sourced from the United States, Italy and Spain. In each case, the material was cDNA or gDNA derived from T cells, B-cell-depleted T cells, or PBMCs.

Authors' analysis steps: Estimation of nucleated cell counts relied on the amplification of reference gene primers. Method: immunoSEQ multiplex PCR; TCRdb's copy keeps in-frame clones and lacks some. V and J calls and clone size are given by that table; D and trimming were obtained from the DNA. The sample contains more than 95,000 clones, roughly 84% of which appear only once. J gave up 2 bases and V 0 bases, and 2 bases lay outside the gene matches. This CDR3 contains 15 residues. Germline V gene lookup returns CDR1 KGHSH and CDR2 LQKENI. The sequence was obtained from a man between 60 and 75 years old with acute or convalescent COVID-19. What was sequenced was peripheral blood. The rearrangement joins TRBV18 to TRBJ2-3; 7 nucleotides match TRBD1. CDR3 loop: CASSPPQGTTDTQYF. The CDR3 nucleotides are TGTGCCAGCTCACCACCACAGGGGACCACAGATACGCAGTATTTT.